The 20 T cell receptor beta chains below come from one sample, sequenced in a study of cytomegalovirus exposure and HLA in healthy donors. Repertoires were generated with immunoSEQ multiplex PCR, while TCRdb's copy carries only in-frame clones and drops some. The table includes 190,000 or so clones, about 80% detected once. The sequenced material came from PBMCs. All receptors come from a young woman in good health and CMV-seropositive.

This clone was detected a few times. The chain couples TRBV2 to TRBJ1-5; 8 nucleotides line up with TRBD1. Germline assignment: CDR1 SNHLY and CDR2 FYNNEI. Trimming cost V 8 bases and J 6 bases; bases outside gene matches: 6. The CDR3 totals 13 residues. The chain's CDR3 is CASGKTGAQPQHF. The DNA of the CDR3 is TGTGCCAGCGGTAAGACAGGGGCTCAGCCCCAGCATTTT.

The rearrangement uses TRBV6-1 and TRBJ2-6; D is ambiguous. The germline V gene encodes CDR1 MNHNS and CDR2 SASEGT. The CDR3 is made up of 13 amino acids. Trimming cost V 6 bases and J 0 bases, with 3 bases left between them. CDR3 nucleotides: TGTGCCAGCAGCGGCTCTGGGGCCAACGTCCTGACTTTC. Its protein product is CASSGSGANVLTF.

The chain employs TRBV7-9 and TRBJ2-2, with 8 bases lining up with TRBD2. Germline lookup yields CDR1 SEHNR and CDR2 FQNEAQ (reference sequence). The CDR3 is 15 residues long. Trimming at V came to 8 bases and at J to 5 bases, leaving 10 bases not matched to a gene. The CDR3 is CASEGGGGGTGELFF. As DNA, the CDR3 is TGTGCCAGCGAAGGAGGCGGCGGGGGGACCGGGGAGCTGTTTTTT.

Only one count was recorded for this clone. The chain uses TRBV2 and TRBJ1-5; TRBD1 is a possible D gene (5 bases). Germline V gene data show CDR1 as SNHLY and CDR2 as FYNNEI. Trimming took off 2 bases at V and 4 bases at J, with 6 bases between the two ends. The CDR3 runs to 13 residues. The chain's CDR3 is CASSERGNQPQHF. DNA for the CDR3: TGTGCCAGCAGTGAACGGGGGAATCAGCCCCAGCATTTT.

The chain has TRBV11-3 and TRBJ2-5; 8 bases are a match to TRBD2. This CDR3 contains 15 residues. Per the germline V gene, CDR1 is SGHNT and CDR2 is YENEEA. V trimming: 0 bases; J trimming: 5 bases; junction bases outside the gene matches: 5. The CDR3 DNA reads TGTGCCAGCAGCTTAGACGGGGGGGCCGATGAGACCCAGTACTTC. It codes for CASSLDGGADETQYF.

The rearrangement joins TRBV13 to TRBJ1-1, with 7 bases identical to TRBD1. Germline loops: CDR1 PRHDT, CDR2 FYEKMQ (reference sequence). The ends lost 5 bases at V and 4 bases at J; junction bases unmatched: 13. The CDR3 runs 16 residues. CDR3 coding DNA: TGTGCCAGCAGCCTCCGACAGGGCGCATGGGCCACTGAAGCTTTCTTT. This sequence encodes CASSLRQGAWATEAFF.

This chain joins TRBV6-5 and TRBJ2-7; 10 positions match TRBD1. Germline V gene lookup returns CDR1 MNHEY and CDR2 SVGAGI. This CDR3 region has 16 residues. V dropped 0 bases and J dropped 6; count of bases not matched to a gene: 8. CDR3 residues: CASSYSWDRGAGEQYF. Here the CDR3 DNA reads TGTGCCAGCAGTTACTCGTGGGACAGGGGAGCTGGCGAGCAGTACTTC.

The chain joins TRBV14 to TRBJ2-3; weak D call: TRBD2 (6 bases). The CDR3 has 20 residues. Trimming removed 1 base from V and 0 bases from J, with 23 bases in between. Germline CDR1 is SGHDN and CDR2 is FVKESK. CDR3 coding DNA: TGTGCCAGCAGCCAAGTAGGAACTTTGCGGGGCCACCAGAGCACAGATACGCAGTATTTT. The encoded protein is CASSQVGTLRGHQSTDTQYF.

The chain combines TRBV5-6 with TRBJ2-5; D possibly corresponds to TRBD2 (5 bases). Between the trimmed V and J ends, which lost 0 bases and 9 bases, there was a span of 15 bases. The CDR3 runs 14 residues. Germline CDR1 is SGHDT and CDR2 is YYEEEE. The CDR3, as DNA: TGTGCCAGCAGCTTGGGGGCCCCGAGGGCGGCCCAGTACTTC. Translation gives CASSLGAPRAAQYF.

The chain uses TRBV7-9 and TRBJ1-6, with a weak D call TRBD1 (5 bases). Looked up from germline, CDR1 is SEHNR and CDR2 is FQNEAQ (reference sequence). The CDR3 consists of 12 residues. V gave up 1 base and J gave up 16 bases, with 11 bases separating them. In DNA, the CDR3 is TGTGCCAGCAGCTTAGAAAGGGAGGGGCTCCACTTT. Its protein product is CASSLEREGLHF. The whole variable domain, remainder taken from reference TRBV7-9 and TRBJ1-6, is DTGVSQNPRHKITKRGQNVTFRCDPISEHNRLYWYRQTLGQGPEFLTYFQNEAQLEKSRLLSDRFSAERPKGSFSTLEIQRTEQGDSAMYLCASSLEREGLHFGNGTRLTVT.

The chain joins TRBV5-1 to TRBJ2-5; TRBD2 aligns across 10 bases. The V gene's germline CDR1 is SGHRS and CDR2 YFSETQ. The CDR3 is 16 amino acids. The junction had 9 bases not matched to a gene; V was cut back by 4 bases and J by 3 bases. DNA for the CDR3: TGCGCCAGCAGCCCCTTTGAAGCGGGGGGGAAAGAGACCCAGTACTTC. Translating it yields CASSPFEAGGKETQYF.

The table lists this clone with a count of one. At the DNA level, this CDR3 is encoded by other sequences in the same sample as well. The chain carries TRBV5-1 and TRBJ2-7, with D possibly TRBD1 on 5 matching bases. Germline assignment: CDR1 SGHRS and CDR2 YFSETQ. V was trimmed by 2 bases and J by 3 bases, leaving 9 bases between them. The CDR3 has 13 residues. DNA of the CDR3: TGCGCCAGCAGCTTAGACAGAGGCTACGAGCAGTACTTC. This sequence encodes CASSLDRGYEQYF.

The chain couples TRBV19 to TRBJ1-2; D call uncertain. The CDR3 spans 13 residues. Trimming removed 6 bases from V and 0 bases from J, with 8 bases in between. Germline CDR1 reads LNHDA; CDR2 reads SQIVND (reference sequence). CDR3 sequence: CASSKLANYGYTF. The CDR3 DNA is TGTGCCAGTAGCAAACTAGCTAACTATGGCTACACCTTC.

The CDR3 sequence: CASSQEDGEDTDTQYF. CDR3 nucleotide sequence: TGCGCCAGCAGCCAAGAGGATGGAGAAGACACAGATACGCAGTATTTT. The rearrangement joins TRBV4-1 to TRBJ2-3; D not resolved. The germline V and J ends were trimmed by 0 bases and 2 bases, with 12 bases remaining between them. The germline V gene encodes CDR1 MGHRA and CDR2 YSYEKL. This CDR3 comprises 16 residues.

The chain carries TRBV12-5 and TRBJ2-2; 8 bases map to TRBD2. Germline CDR1 reads LGHNT; CDR2 reads FRNRAP. The CDR3 has 16 residues. J was trimmed by 4 bases and V by 4 bases; bases with no gene match: 8. The CDR3 protein is CASGSTSGGFTGELFF. The CDR3 coding sequence is TGTGCTAGTGGTTCTACAAGCGGGGGCTTCACCGGGGAGCTGTTTTTT.

The rearrangement joins TRBV7-9 to TRBJ2-2, with TRBD1 matching 9 bases. CDR1 is SEHNR, CDR2 FQNEAQ, per germline (reference sequence). The CDR3 loop spans 15 amino acids. The V and J ends lost 2 bases and 4 bases, in that order; junction bases with no gene match: 2. CDR3 in amino acids: CASSLLDRGTGELFF. The CDR3 nucleotides read TGTGCCAGCAGCTTATTGGACAGGGGCACCGGGGAGCTGTTTTTT.

This clone was recorded only once. The chain couples TRBV5-1 to TRBJ2-1; D possibly corresponds to TRBD2 (5 bases). The CDR3 has 16 amino acids. The V and J ends lost 0 bases and 8 bases respectively, with 18 bases between them. Germline V gene data show CDR1 as SGHRS and CDR2 as YFSETQ. CDR3 in DNA: TGCGCCAGCAGCTTGGTTGAGACCGAGTGGAGGTATGAGCAGTTCTTC. Translating it yields CASSLVETEWRYEQFF.

This clone showed up many times. CDR3 in amino acids: CASSRFSDEQYF. CDR3 coding DNA: TGTGCCAGCAGCCGATTCTCGGACGAGCAGTACTTC. This chain uses TRBV11-2 with TRBJ2-7; D remains ambiguous. The CDR3 is made up of 12 amino acids. Trimming took off 5 bases at V and 5 bases at J, with 10 bases between the two ends. Germline lookup yields CDR1 SGHAT and CDR2 FQNNGV.

The chain links TRBV11-2 to TRBJ2-7; 10 nucleotides match TRBD1. This CDR3 contains 16 residues. With 4 bases clipped from V and 1 base from J, the junction kept 7 bases outside the gene matches. Germline CDR1 is SGHAT and CDR2 is FQNNGV. The CDR3 region is CASSSPGQGISYEQYF. The CDR3 DNA is TGTGCCAGCAGCTCGCCGGGACAGGGGATTTCCTACGAGCAGTACTTC.

This clone was observed once. The chain combines TRBV27 with TRBJ1-2, with 11 bases matching TRBD1. The germline V gene encodes CDR1 MNHEY and CDR2 SMNVEV (reference sequence). The CDR3 sequence is 16 residues long. The junction had 3 bases not matched to a gene; V was cut back by 3 bases and J by 0 bases. The CDR3 DNA reads as TGTGCCAGCAGTTTCGGGGGACAGGGGGCTAACTATGGCTACACCTTC. Residues: CASSFGGQGANYGYTF.